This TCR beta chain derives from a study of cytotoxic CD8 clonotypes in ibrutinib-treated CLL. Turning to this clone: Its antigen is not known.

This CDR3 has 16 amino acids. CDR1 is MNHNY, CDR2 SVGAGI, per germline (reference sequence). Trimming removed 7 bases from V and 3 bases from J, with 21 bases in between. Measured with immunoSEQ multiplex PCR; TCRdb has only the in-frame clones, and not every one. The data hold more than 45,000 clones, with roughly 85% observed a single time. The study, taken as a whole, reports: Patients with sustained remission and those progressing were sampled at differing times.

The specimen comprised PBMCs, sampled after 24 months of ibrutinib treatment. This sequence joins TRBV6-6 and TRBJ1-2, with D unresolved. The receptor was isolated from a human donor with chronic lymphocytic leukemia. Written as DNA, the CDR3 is TGTGCCAGCACCCCGAAAAAGGAGTTGTTTCACTATGGCTACACCTTC. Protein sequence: CASTPKKELFHYGYTF.